The rows below give T cell receptor beta chains drawn from one sample of a study of T cell responses to AZD1222 COVID-19 vaccine. This table comes from immunoSEQ multiplex PCR, and its TCRdb copy is limited to in-frame clones, with some not included. The sample lists about 190,000 clones, over 75% occurring once. The source was peripheral blood, collected on day 0 of AZD1222 vaccination. These receptor sequences come from an adult in good health. CDR3s include the opening cysteine and the closing phenylalanine or tryptophan. D genes are given only for firm matches. Expanded clones are given a class, and other clones once, few, many or no size at all.

clone size | J gene | V gene | D gene | CDR3 protein | CDR3 DNA
NA | TRBJ2-2 | TRBV7-2 | NA | CASTLLTETGELFF | TGTGCCAGCACACTTTTGACGGAAACCGGGGAGCTGTTTTTT
NA | TRBJ1-5 | TRBV21-1 | NA | CASSNPGKGRPRDQPQHF | TGTGCCAGCAGCAATCCCGGTAAAGGCAGACCGAGAGATCAGCCCCAGCATTTT
NA | TRBJ2-7 | TRBV11-2 | NA | CASSSGQGNSYEQYF | TGTGCCAGCAGCTCGGGGCAGGGAAATTCCTACGAGCAGTACTTC
NA | TRBJ2-6 | TRBV5-1 | NA | CASSVQPSGGAGANVLTF | TGCGCCAGCAGCGTACAGCCTTCTGGGGGAGCCGGGGCCAACGTCCTGACTTTC
NA | TRBJ2-3 | TRBV30 | NA | CAWSAGPDTQYF | TGTGCCTGGAGTGCGGGGCCAGATACGCAGTATTTT
NA | TRBJ2-1 | TRBV5-6 | NA | CASSSRHYSYNEQFF | TGTGCCAGCAGCTCCCGACATTACTCCTACAATGAGCAGTTCTTC
few | TRBJ1-5 | TRBV7-9 | NA | CASSSAGPPGVQHF | TGTGCCAGCTCGTCGGCAGGGCCCCCCGGGGTCCAGCATTTT
NA | TRBJ2-1 | TRBV7-9 | NA | CASSLGGDEQFF | TGTGCCAGCAGCTTAGGGGGGGATGAGCAGTTCTTC
NA | TRBJ2-7 | TRBV15 | NA | CATSRDPQSYEQYF | TGTGCCACCAGCAGAGATCCTCAGAGCTACGAGCAGTACTTC
NA | TRBJ1-5 | TRBV5-1 | NA | CARQTVVNQPQHF | TGCGCCAGACAGACTGTTGTGAATCAGCCCCAGCATTTT
NA | TRBJ1-4 | TRBV9 | NA | CASSVRGQGTGEKLFF | TGTGCCAGCAGCGTGAGGGGCCAGGGAACGGGCGAAAAACTGTTTTTT
NA | TRBJ2-1 | TRBV7-3 | TRBD2 | CASSPGLGLDEQFF | TGTGCCAGCAGCCCGGGACTAGGTTTGGATGAGCAGTTCTTC
NA | TRBJ2-7 | TRBV27 | TRBD1 | CASSLSVRGLTYEQYF | TGTGCCAGCAGTTTATCTGTCAGGGGGCTAACCTACGAGCAGTACTTC
NA | TRBJ1-4 | TRBV15 | NA | CATSRDPGATNEKLFF | TGTGCCACCAGCAGAGATCCCGGGGCGACCAATGAAAAACTGTTTTTT
NA | TRBJ1-3 | TRBV29-1 | NA | CSVGIGNTIYF | TGCAGCGTTGGAATTGGAAACACCATATATTTT
NA | TRBJ2-3 | TRBV7-7 | NA | CASTLTSLGTDTQYF | TGTGCTAGCACCCTGACTAGTTTAGGCACAGATACGCAGTATTTT
few | TRBJ2-7 | TRBV7-9 | NA | CASSLAGREQYF | TGTGCCAGCAGCTTAGCGGGGCGTGAGCAGTACTTC
NA | TRBJ1-1 | TRBV12-3/TRBV12-4 | NA | CASSLAGDEAFF | TGTGCCAGCAGTTTGGCAGGCGATGAAGCTTTCTTT
few | TRBJ1-1 | TRBV28 | NA | CASSRAGRVTEAFF | TGTGCCAGCAGCCGAGCAGGGAGGGTTACTGAAGCTTTCTTT
NA | TRBJ2-1 | TRBV6-5 | NA | CASSYSLGAGYNEQFF | TGTGCCAGCAGTTACTCGCTGGGGGCCGGCTACAATGAGCAGTTCTTC
NA | TRBJ1-2 | TRBV7-2 | NA | CASSLAVVRAGPTYGYTF | TGTGCCAGCAGCTTAGCTGTAGTCCGGGCAGGTCCCACCTATGGCTACACCTTC
NA | TRBJ2-5 | TRBV6-2/TRBV6-3 | TRBD2 | CASSYSLAGAYEETQYF | TGTGCCAGCAGTTACTCTCTAGCGGGGGCCTACGAGGAGACCCAGTACTTC
NA | TRBJ2-2 | TRBV2 | NA | CASSELLATANTGELFF | TGTGCCAGCAGTGAACTTCTAGCTACTGCGAACACCGGGGAGCTGTTTTTT
NA | TRBJ1-1 | TRBV30 | NA | CAWRATGWHEAFF | TGTGCCTGGAGAGCTACAGGGTGGCATGAAGCTTTCTTT
NA | TRBJ1-6 | TRBV5-1 | NA | CASSWAPMGHNSPLHF | TGCGCCAGCAGCTGGGCCCCCATGGGTCATAATTCACCCCTCCACTTT
NA | TRBJ2-2 | TRBV12-3/TRBV12-4 | NA | CASIVADTGELFF | TGTGCCAGCATCGTAGCGGACACCGGGGAGCTGTTTTTT
once | TRBJ2-1 | TRBV7-2 | NA | CASSNYNEQFF | TGTGCCAGCAGCAACTACAATGAGCAGTTCTTC
NA | TRBJ2-3 | TRBV9 | TRBD2 | CASSQNPTSGDNTDTQYF | TGTGCCAGCAGCCAAAACCCGACTAGCGGGGACAACACAGATACGCAGTATTTT
NA | TRBJ1-1 | TRBV6-5 | NA | CASSSGINTEAFF | TGTGCCAGCAGTTCTGGGATTAACACTGAAGCTTTCTTT
NA | TRBJ1-4 | TRBV27 | NA | CASSSTRSNEKLFF | TGTGCCAGCAGTTCCACCAGAAGTAATGAAAAACTGTTTTTT
NA | TRBJ2-5 | TRBV6-5 | NA | CASGTQYF | TGTGCCAGCGGGACCCAGTACTTC
NA | TRBJ1-3 | TRBV9 | NA | CASSVGSGSGNTIYF | TGTGCCAGCAGCGTAGGATCGGGCTCTGGAAACACCATATATTTT
once | TRBJ1-1 | TRBV6-5 | TRBD1 | CASSLQGKAFF | TGTGCCAGCAGTCTACAGGGGAAGGCTTTCTTT
once | TRBJ2-2 | TRBV3-1/TRBV3-2 | NA | CASSHRPGHLNTGELFF | TGTGCCAGCAGCCATCGACCGGGACACCTGAACACCGGGGAGCTGTTTTTT
NA | TRBJ2-3 | TRBV2 | NA | CASRVGRVEDTQYF | TGTGCCAGCAGGGTGGGCAGGGTGGAAGATACGCAGTATTTT
NA | TRBJ2-1 | TRBV4-1 | TRBD1 | CASSQGPGGNEQFF | TGCGCCAGCAGCCAAGGTCCAGGGGGCAATGAGCAGTTCTTC
few | TRBJ2-1 | TRBV3-1/TRBV3-2 | TRBD2 | CASSPGGTSVNEQFF | TGTGCCAGCAGCCCAGGAGGGACTAGTGTCAATGAGCAGTTCTTC
NA | TRBJ1-2 | TRBV7-9 | TRBD1 | CASSARTGGQNGYTF | TGTGCCAGCAGCGCCCGGACAGGGGGGCAAAATGGCTACACCTTC
NA | TRBJ2-1 | TRBV7-3 | TRBD2 | CASSLIAGGYNEQFF | TGTGCCAGCAGCTTAATAGCGGGGGGGTACAATGAGCAGTTCTTC
NA | TRBJ2-7 | TRBV15 | NA | CATSRDSSKFYEQYF | TGTGCCACCAGCAGAGATTCCTCTAAATTCTACGAGCAGTACTTC
NA | TRBJ1-1 | TRBV10-3 | NA | CAISNRGGDTEAFF | TGTGCCATCAGCAATCGAGGGGGGGACACTGAAGCTTTCTTT
few | TRBJ1-1 | TRBV19 | NA | CASSIDRYTEAFF | TGTGCCAGTAGTATAGATCGCTACACTGAAGCTTTCTTT
NA | TRBJ1-1 | TRBV14 | NA | CASSPDLNTEAFF | TGTGCCAGCAGCCCGGACTTGAACACTGAAGCTTTCTTT
NA | TRBJ1-5 | TRBV3-1/TRBV3-2 | NA | CASSQEYNQPQHF | TGTGCCAGCAGCCAGGAATACAATCAGCCCCAGCATTTT
NA | TRBJ1-2 | TRBV28 | TRBD1 | CASTYFGRGHLYGYTF | TGTGCCAGCACCTATTTCGGCAGGGGGCACCTGTATGGCTACACCTTC
NA | TRBJ2-7 | TRBV28 | NA | CASSLFPRSSYEQYF | TGTGCCAGCAGTTTATTCCCCCGAAGCTCCTACGAGCAGTACTTC
NA | TRBJ2-2 | TRBV5-1 | NA | CASSRGTATPGELFF | TGCGCCAGCAGCCGAGGGACGGCAACACCGGGGGAGCTGTTTTTT
once | TRBJ1-1 | TRBV11-2 | NA | CASSLELNTEAFF | TGTGCCAGCAGCTTAGAACTGAACACTGAAGCTTTCTTT
NA | TRBJ2-3 | TRBV7-9 | TRBD2 | CASSLARGGPDTQYF | TGTGCCAGCAGCTTGGCCCGCGGGGGGCCAGATACGCAGTATTTT
NA | TRBJ2-7 | TRBV7-2 | TRBD1 | CASSGRDRGPFEQYF | TGTGCCAGCAGCGGCCGGGACAGGGGTCCCTTCGAGCAGTACTTC
few | TRBJ1-1 | TRBV7-9 | TRBD1 | CASSSGQGAVGTEAFF | TGTGCCAGCAGCTCTGGACAGGGGGCCGTGGGCACTGAAGCTTTCTTT
NA | TRBJ2-2 | TRBV7-7 | NA | CASSSNTGELFF | TGTGCTAGCAGCTCCAACACCGGGGAGCTGTTTTTT
NA | TRBJ2-1 | TRBV7-3 | TRBD2 | CASSIAGTSGGSSYNEQFF | TGTGCCAGCAGCATTGCCGGGACTAGCGGGGGGAGCTCCTACAATGAGCAGTTCTTC
NA | TRBJ1-4 | TRBV12-3/TRBV12-4 | NA | CASQRSEGWKLFF | TGTGCCAGCCAAAGGTCTGAGGGTTGGAAACTGTTTTTT